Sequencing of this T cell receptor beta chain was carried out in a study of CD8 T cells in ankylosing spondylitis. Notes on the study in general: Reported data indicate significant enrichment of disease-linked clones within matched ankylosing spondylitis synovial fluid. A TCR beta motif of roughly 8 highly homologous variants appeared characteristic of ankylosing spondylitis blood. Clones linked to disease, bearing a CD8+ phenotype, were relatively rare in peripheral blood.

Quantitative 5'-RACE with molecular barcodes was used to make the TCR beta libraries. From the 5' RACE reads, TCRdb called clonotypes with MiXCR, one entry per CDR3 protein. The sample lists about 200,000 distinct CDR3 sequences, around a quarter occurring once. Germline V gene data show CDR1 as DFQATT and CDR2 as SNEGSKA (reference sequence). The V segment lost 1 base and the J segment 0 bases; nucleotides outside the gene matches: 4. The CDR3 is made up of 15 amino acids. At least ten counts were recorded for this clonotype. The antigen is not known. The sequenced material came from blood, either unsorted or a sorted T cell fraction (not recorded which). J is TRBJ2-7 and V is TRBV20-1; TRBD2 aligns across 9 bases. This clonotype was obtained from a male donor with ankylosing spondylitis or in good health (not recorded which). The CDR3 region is CSARGLAGNSYEQYF. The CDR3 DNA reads TGCAGTGCTAGAGGGCTAGCGGGGAACTCCTACGAGCAGTACTTC.